The text below deals with one T cell receptor (beta chain). Using its own MiXCR run on the 5' RACE reads, TCRdb lists one record per CDR3 protein. The sample yields 1.5 million or so distinct CDR3 sequences, around a third seen once. The data were taken from a study of identical twins. The CDR3 extends over 20 amino acids. V was clipped by 5 bases and J by 0 bases, with 26 bases between them. The clonotype originates from a newborn girl in good health. The chain joins TRBV12-3 or TRBV12-4 to TRBJ1-5; weak D call: TRBD1 (5 bases). Sequencing was carried out using cord blood. The CDR3 sequence is CASSLRKIGDLLYSNQPQHF. For the CDR3, the DNA is TGTGCCAGCAGTCTCAGAAAAATCGGGGACCTATTATATAGCAATCAGCCCCAGCATTTT.